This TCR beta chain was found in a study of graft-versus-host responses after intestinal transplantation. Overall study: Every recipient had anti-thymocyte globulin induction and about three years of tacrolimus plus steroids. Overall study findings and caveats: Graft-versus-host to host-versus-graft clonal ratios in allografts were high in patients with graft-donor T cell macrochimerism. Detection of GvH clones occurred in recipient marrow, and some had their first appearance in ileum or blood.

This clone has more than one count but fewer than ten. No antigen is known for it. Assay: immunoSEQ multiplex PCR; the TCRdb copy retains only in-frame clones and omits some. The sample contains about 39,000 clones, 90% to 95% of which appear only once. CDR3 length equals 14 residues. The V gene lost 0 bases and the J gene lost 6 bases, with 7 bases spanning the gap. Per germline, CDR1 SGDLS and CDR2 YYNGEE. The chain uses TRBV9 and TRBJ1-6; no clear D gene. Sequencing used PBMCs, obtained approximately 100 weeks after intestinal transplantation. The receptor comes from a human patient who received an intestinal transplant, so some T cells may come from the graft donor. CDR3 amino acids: CASSVGQANSPLHF. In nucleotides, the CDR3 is TGTGCCAGCAGCGTAGGACAAGCTAATTCACCCCTCCACTTT.